The 26 T cell receptor beta chains below come from one sample, sequenced in a study of blood T cell repertoires in COVID-19. The protocol was immunoSEQ multiplex PCR, while the TCRdb copy is restricted to in-frame clones and leaves out a portion. Seen here are hundreds of thousands of clones, around 87% observed once, and the top ten hold roughly 1.1%. The sequencing sample was made of PBMCs or T cells enriched from blood (not recorded which). These receptors originate from a man in his thirties or forties who had recovered from COVID-19.

About this clone itself: One end of the junction does not line up with germline, which may come from a read error. This rearrangement joins TRBV18 to TRBJ2-4, with 15 bases matching TRBD2. CDR3 length equals 21 residues. The germline V gene has CDR1 KGHSH and CDR2 LQKENI. The CDR3 DNA reads TGTGCCAGCTCGCCACAGCTTGGGGGACTAGCGGGAGGAAGAACCAAAAACATTCAGTACTTC. Protein sequence: CASSPQLGGLAGGRTKNIQYF.

The chain carries TRBV7-8 and TRBJ1-5; D remains unclear. Trimming left V 0 bases short and J 6 bases short, with 24 bases between. The CDR3 runs 19 residues. The germline CDR1 and CDR2 sequences are SGHVS and FQNEAQ. The CDR3, as DNA: TGTGCCAGCAGCTTAGCCGCTGGGGTAGGCCAAACCCGGGGTCAGCCCCAGCATTTT. It is translated as CASSLAAGVGQTRGQPQHF.

The chain has TRBV7-3 and TRBJ2-1; possibly TRBD1 for D (6 bases). This CDR3 spans 15 amino acids. Trimming left V 0 bases short and J 5 bases short, with 11 bases between. From germline, CDR1 is SGHTA and CDR2 FQGTGA. The CDR3 DNA reads as TGTGCCAGCAGCTTAACCCAGGGGCTTCACAATGAGCAGTTCTTC. This codes for CASSLTQGLHNEQFF. Full variable domain (outside the CDR3, taken from reference TRBV7-3 and TRBJ2-1): GAGVSQTPSNKVTEKGKYVELRCDPISGHTALYWYRQSLGQGPEFLIYFQGTGAADDSGLPNDRFFAVRPEGSVSTLKIQRTERGDSAVYLCASSLTQGLHNEQFFGPGTRLTVL.

V is TRBV10-1 and J is TRBJ2-2; D unresolved. Germline loops: CDR1 WNHNN, CDR2 SYGVQD (reference sequence). The V end lost 3 bases, the J end lost 3 bases, and 11 bases lay between the germline ends. CDR3 length: 15 residues. The CDR3 region is CASSDPGRDTGELFF. CDR3 nucleotide sequence: TGCGCCAGCAGTGATCCGGGTCGCGACACCGGGGAGCTGTTTTTT.

The chain links TRBV10-1 to TRBJ2-5, with TRBD1 matching over 9 bases. The V and J ends lost 0 bases and 5 bases, in that order; junction bases with no gene match: 7. Per the germline V gene, CDR1 is WNHNN and CDR2 is SYGVQD (reference sequence). The CDR3 has 16 amino acids. The CDR3 is CASSESDRGESETQYF. CDR3 nucleotide sequence: TGCGCCAGCAGTGAGTCGGACAGGGGAGAGTCGGAGACCCAGTACTTC.

This CDR3 reads CASSFGGSNTGELFF. As DNA, the CDR3 is TGTGCCAGCAGCTTCGGCGGGAGCAACACCGGGGAGCTGTTTTTT. The V gene is TRBV7-9, the J gene TRBJ2-2, with 7 bases matching TRBD2. CDR3 size: 15 residues. J lost 2 bases, V lost 3 bases, and 3 bases had no gene match. The germline V gene has CDR1 SEHNR and CDR2 FQNEAQ (reference sequence).

This chain links TRBV19 with TRBJ2-5; possible D gene TRBD2, 6 bases. The CDR3 contains 14 residues. V gave up 9 bases and J gave up 7 bases, with 21 bases separating them. Per the germline V gene, CDR1 is LNHDA and CDR2 is SQIVND (reference sequence). The CDR3 reads CASRLGGVGGTQYF. CDR3 DNA: TGTGCCAGCCGGCTTGGGGGAGTGGGAGGGACCCAGTACTTC. Supplemented by reference TRBV19 and TRBJ2-5, the full variable domain reads DGGITQSPKYLFRKEGQNVTLSCEQNLNHDAMYWYRQDPGQGLRLIYYSQIVNDFQKGDIAEGYSVSREKKESFPLTVTSAQKNPTAFYLCASRLGGVGGTQYFGPGTRLLVL.

The chain has TRBV5-4 and TRBJ1-1, with a possible D match to TRBD1 (5 bases). This CDR3 is 16 amino acids long. Germline assignment: CDR1 SGHNT and CDR2 YYREEE (reference sequence). Trimming removed 4 bases at V and 0 bases at J, with 16 bases between. As DNA, the CDR3 is TGTGCCAGCAGCACGGGACTTAGGGGTTTGAACACTGAAGCTTTCTTT. This translates into CASSTGLRGLNTEAFF.

J is TRBJ1-5 and V is TRBV19, with 10 bases matching TRBD1. CDR3 length: 17 amino acids. Losses at the gene ends were 2 bases for V and 4 bases for J; bases not matched to a gene: 8. Germline values: CDR1 LNHDA, CDR2 SQIVND (reference sequence). CDR3 residues: CASSIRGQGLKNQPQHF. The CDR3 bases are TGTGCCAGTAGTATAAGGGGACAGGGGTTGAAAAATCAGCCCCAGCATTTT.

The J gene is TRBJ2-5, the V gene TRBV13, with 8 nucleotides matching TRBD2. V was pared by 5 bases and J by 1 base, with 9 bases of the junction left unmatched. This CDR3 has 16 residues. Germline V lookup: CDR1 PRHDT, CDR2 FYEKMQ (reference sequence). The CDR3 coding sequence is TGTGCCAGCAGCCCCCGGGGGGGGCGCGTCCAAGAGACCCAGTACTTC. Its translation: CASSPRGGRVQETQYF. The entire variable domain, with the rest obtained from reference TRBV13 and TRBJ2-5, is as follows: AAGVIQSPRHLIKEKRETATLKCYPIPRHDTVYWYQQGPGQDPQFLISFYEKMQSDKGSIPDRFSAQQFSDYHSELNMSSLELGDSALYFCASSPRGGRVQETQYFGPGTRLLVL.

The chain has TRBV6-5 and TRBJ1-5, with 9 positions matching TRBD1. The length of the CDR3 is 15 residues. V lost 3 bases and J lost 1; bases outside the gene matches: 1. Germline loops: CDR1 MNHEY, CDR2 SVGAGI. As DNA, the CDR3 is TGTGCCAGCAGTTATACAGGGGGCAGCAATCAGCCCCAGCATTTT. This sequence encodes CASSYTGGSNQPQHF.

This clone was counted only a few times. The rearrangement links TRBV25-1 to TRBJ1-1; a possible D gene is TRBD1 (5 bases). This CDR3 region has 14 residues. Germline loops: CDR1 MGHDK, CDR2 SYGVNS. Trimming took 7 bases from V and 8 from J, leaving 20 bases between them. CDR3 in amino acids: CASTGIKSTSEAFF. CDR3 DNA: TGTGCCAGCACAGGGATCAAATCCACCTCGGAAGCTTTCTTT.

This chain connects TRBV5-1 to TRBJ1-3, with D possibly matching TRBD1 (5 bases). CDR1 is SGHRS and CDR2 is YFSETQ in the germline V gene. The CDR3 is 15 amino acids. V was trimmed by 2 bases and J by 2 bases, leaving 11 bases between them. In nucleotides, the CDR3 is TGCGCCAGCAGCTTACAAGGGGATCCTGGAAACACCATATATTTT. This sequence encodes CASSLQGDPGNTIYF.

This rearrangement joins TRBV15 to TRBJ2-2; 11 nucleotides line up with TRBD1. CDR1 is LNHNV and CDR2 is YYDKDF in the germline V gene (reference sequence). V was pared by 0 bases and J by 4 bases, with 1 base of the junction left unmatched. CDR3 length: 16 amino acids. CDR3 coding DNA: TGTGCCACCAGCAGAGAAGGGACAGGGGGCACCGGGGAGCTGTTTTTT. Translation gives CATSREGTGGTGELFF.

The chain is built from TRBV5-4 and TRBJ2-1; 8 bases align to TRBD2. Trimming removed 2 bases from V and 4 bases from J; junction bases left unmatched: 5. CDR1 and CDR2 from the germline V gene are SGHNT and YYREEE (reference sequence). This CDR3 has 15 residues. CDR3 region: CASSFPGRVYNEQFF. CDR3 DNA: TGTGCCAGCAGCTTCCCCGGGAGGGTGTACAATGAGCAGTTCTTC.

CDR3 protein: CASSMDSSYGYTF. CDR3 sequence (DNA): TGTGCCAGTAGTATGGACAGCTCTTATGGCTACACCTTC. The chain joins TRBV19 to TRBJ1-2; the D gene is possibly TRBD1 (6 bases). The CDR3 is 13 amino acids. V was clipped by 3 bases and J by 5 bases, with 10 bases between them. Germline CDR1 reads LNHDA; CDR2 reads SQIVND (reference sequence).

J is TRBJ1-2 and V is TRBV6-5; D may be TRBD1 (6 bases). Between the trimmed V and J ends, which lost 3 bases and 3 bases, there was a span of 8 bases. This CDR3 spans 13 amino acids. Germline loops: CDR1 MNHEY, CDR2 SVGAGI. DNA of the CDR3: TGTGCCAGCAGTTATCGGACAGACTATGGCTACACCTTC. Its protein is CASSYRTDYGYTF.

The chain links TRBV28 to TRBJ1-1; 8 bases agree with TRBD1. Germline assignment: CDR1 MDHEN and CDR2 SYDVKM. The V segment lost 6 bases and the J segment 4 bases; nucleotides outside the gene matches: 7. The CDR3 extends over 14 amino acids. The chain's CDR3 is CASSPGQGPTEAFF. CDR3 nucleotides: TGTGCCAGCAGCCCAGGACAGGGCCCCACTGAAGCTTTCTTT.

The V and J genes are TRBV9 and TRBJ1-2; 9 bases align to TRBD1. This CDR3 region has 15 residues. Trimming removed 2 bases from V and 4 bases from J; junction bases left unmatched: 6. Germline CDR1 reads SGDLS; CDR2 reads YYNGEE. CDR3 sequence (DNA): TGTGCCAGCAGCGTTCTCTCGGGACAGGGCTATGGCTACACCTTC. Translating gives CASSVLSGQGYGYTF.

Comments on this clone: Relative to the germline gene, one junction end is altered; a read error may explain this. The rearrangement uses TRBV28 and TRBJ1-2; perhaps TRBD1 as D (5 bases). The CDR3 runs to 10 residues. The germline V gene has CDR1 MDHEN and CDR2 SYDVKM. CDR3 residues: CAFQEGGYTF. CDR3 in DNA: TGCGCCTTTCAGGAGGGGGGCTACACCTTC.

V usage is TRBV6-5 and J usage is TRBJ2-7, with 11 bases aligning to TRBD1. Germline V lookup: CDR1 MNHEY, CDR2 SVGAGI. This CDR3 comprises 14 residues. J was trimmed by 2 bases and V by 9 bases; bases with no gene match: 6. CDR3 region: CASRSGQGAYEQYF. The DNA for the CDR3 is TGTGCCAGTCGATCGGGACAGGGGGCCTACGAGCAGTACTTC.

V and J are TRBV13 and TRBJ2-7; 9 nucleotides agree with TRBD2. The CDR3 totals 15 residues. Unmatched junction bases numbered 4, after V lost 0 bases and J lost 4 bases. Germline V gene lookup returns CDR1 PRHDT and CDR2 FYEKMQ (reference sequence). CDR3 sequence: CASSLGPSGIYEQYF. As DNA, the CDR3 is TGTGCCAGCAGCTTAGGGCCTAGCGGGATTTACGAGCAGTACTTC.

The chain employs TRBV24-1 and TRBJ2-2; D perhaps matches TRBD1 (6 bases). V lost 8 bases, J lost 5 bases, and 11 bases lay in between. The CDR3 covers 13 residues. CDR1 and CDR2 (germline): KGHDR, SFDVKD. CDR3 sequence (DNA): TGTGCCACCAAGGGACAAATGACCGGGGAGCTGTTTTTT. Translating it yields CATKGQMTGELFF.

This clone was seen only a few times. This chain joins TRBV7-9 and TRBJ1-1; TRBD1 matches 9 bases. CDR1 and CDR2 from the germline V gene are SEHNR and FQNEAQ (reference sequence). This CDR3 has 15 amino acids. V shed 0 bases, J shed 6 bases, and the junction held 5 bases outside the gene matches. The CDR3 reads CASSLAGTGFAEAFF. In DNA form, the CDR3 reads TGTGCCAGCAGCTTAGCGGGGACAGGGTTCGCTGAAGCTTTCTTT.

The chain joins TRBV28 to TRBJ1-5, with TRBD1 identical over 7 bases. Trimming at V came to 11 bases and at J to 6 bases, leaving 10 bases not matched to a gene. Germline CDR1 is MDHEN and CDR2 is SYDVKM. This CDR3 contains 13 residues. The CDR3, as DNA: TGTGCCTCCGGCGGCAGGGGGAGTCAGCCCCAGCATTTT. Protein sequence: CASGGRGSQPQHF.

The CDR3 here is CASSYSSSSYEQYF. The CDR3 region has the DNA TGTGCCAGCAGTTACTCGAGCTCGAGCTACGAGCAGTACTTC. The J gene is TRBJ2-7, the V gene TRBV6-2 or TRBV6-3; D gene unclear. Trimming cost V 0 bases and J 3 bases, with 9 bases left between them. Germline-derived CDR1 and CDR2 are MNHEY and SVGEGT. This CDR3 has 14 residues.